A single sample gave rise to the 28 T cell receptor beta chains below, sequenced in a study of blood T cell repertoires in COVID-19. The protocol was immunoSEQ multiplex PCR, while the TCRdb copy is restricted to in-frame clones and leaves out a portion. The table records about 110,000 clones, 88% of them present only once. The specimen sequenced was peripheral blood. Every receptor here comes from a human donor in a cohort sampled during active COVID-19.

This rearrangement joins TRBV28 to TRBJ1-5; tentatively, D is TRBD1 (5 bases). Germline CDR1 is MDHEN and CDR2 is SYDVKM. The CDR3 spans 15 residues. Trimming left V 2 bases short and J 4 bases short, with 12 bases between. The CDR3 region is CASSLRRTRNQPQHF. CDR3 nucleotide sequence: TGTGCCAGCAGTTTACGAAGGACAAGAAATCAGCCCCAGCATTTT.

This clone was recorded only once. J is TRBJ2-5 and V is TRBV28; a possible D gene is TRBD2 (6 bases). The CDR3 covers 15 residues. Between the trimmed V and J ends, which lost 6 bases and 5 bases, there was a span of 19 bases. The germline V gene has CDR1 MDHEN and CDR2 SYDVKM. CDR3 in DNA: TGTGCCAGCAGCAGGGAGGCTAGCTTCGCGGAGACCCAGTACTTC. Protein: CASSREASFAETQYF.

This chain links TRBV3-1 (or the pseudogene TRBV3-2) with TRBJ1-5; a weak D match, TRBD1 (6 bases). The CDR3 length is 14 residues. The germline gives CDR1 LGHDT, CDR2 YNNKEL (reference sequence). Trimming cost V 0 bases and J 11 bases, with 14 bases left between them. The CDR3 reads CASSQDGGQTTQHF. The CDR3 DNA sequence: TGTGCCAGCAGCCAAGATGGCGGACAGACGACCCAGCATTTT.

The V call is TRBV18, the J call TRBJ1-5; 10 positions agree with TRBD1. Losses at the gene ends were 2 bases for V and 7 bases for J; bases not matched to a gene: 8. The germline gives CDR1 KGHSH, CDR2 LQKENI. The CDR3 covers 16 residues. The CDR3 nucleotides are TGTGCCAGCTCACCAGTCGGGACAGGGGCTGGGCAGCCCCAGCATTTT. This sequence encodes CASSPVGTGAGQPQHF. Using reference TRBV18 and TRBJ1-5 for the parts outside the CDR3, the full variable domain is NAGVMQNPRHLVRRRGQEARLRCSPMKGHSHVYWYRQLPEEGLKFMVYLQKENIIDESGMPKERFSAEFPKEGPSILRIQQVVRGDSAAYFCASSPVGTGAGQPQHFGDGTRLSIL.

The genes are TRBV5-8 and TRBJ1-2; D ambiguous. This CDR3 has 14 amino acids. CDR1 is SGHTS and CDR2 is YDEGEE in the germline V gene. With 4 bases removed from V and 4 bases from J, the gap between germline ends came to 14 bases. CDR3: CASSRGERGYGYTF. CDR3 coding DNA: TGTGCCAGCAGCCGCGGGGAGAGAGGCTATGGCTACACCTTC. Looking up the rest from reference TRBV5-8 and TRBJ1-2 gives the full variable domain: EAGVTQSPTHLIKTRGQQATLRCSPISGHTSVYWYQQALGLGLQFLLWYDEGEERNRGNFPPRFSGRQFPNYSSELNVNALELEDSALYLCASSRGERGYGYTFGSGTRLTVV.

The V gene is TRBV6-1, the J gene TRBJ2-1; 9 nucleotides agree with TRBD2. Germline V lookup: CDR1 MNHNS, CDR2 SASEGT. J gave up 8 bases and V 4 bases, and 12 bases lay outside the gene matches. This CDR3 has 16 residues. CDR3 loop: CASSGPSGLAIHEQFF. The CDR3 DNA sequence: TGTGCCAGCAGTGGTCCGTCGGGACTAGCAATACATGAGCAGTTCTTC.

This chain's CDR3 is CASSWGRTGFTEAFF. In nucleotides, the CDR3 is TGTGCCAGTAGTTGGGGGAGGACGGGGTTCACTGAAGCTTTCTTT. V usage is TRBV19 and J usage is TRBJ1-1; tentatively, D is TRBD1 (5 bases). The germline V and J ends were trimmed by 5 bases and 4 bases, with 17 bases remaining between them. The CDR3 loop spans 15 amino acids. Per the germline V gene, CDR1 is LNHDA and CDR2 is SQIVND (reference sequence). The variable domain in full, completed from reference TRBV19 and TRBJ1-1, reads DGGITQSPKYLFRKEGQNVTLSCEQNLNHDAMYWYRQDPGQGLRLIYYSQIVNDFQKGDIAEGYSVSREKKESFPLTVTSAQKNPTAFYLCASSWGRTGFTEAFFGQGTRLTVV.

V and J are TRBV3-1 (or the pseudogene TRBV3-2) and TRBJ2-3; 7 bases are shared with TRBD1. J was trimmed by 4 bases and V by 2 bases; bases with no gene match: 12. CDR1 is LGHDT and CDR2 is YNNKEL in the germline V gene (reference sequence). The length of the CDR3 is 17 residues. The CDR3, as DNA: TGTGCCAGCAGCCAAAACAGGAGGTCAGGGGGACCAGATACGCAGTATTTT. This sequence encodes CASSQNRRSGGPDTQYF.

The V and J genes are TRBV3-1 (or the pseudogene TRBV3-2) and TRBJ2-4; 13 bases line up with TRBD2. The V and J ends lost 2 bases and 0 bases, in that order; junction bases with no gene match: 4. CDR1 and CDR2 from the germline V gene are LGHDT and YNNKEL (reference sequence). CDR3 length equals 18 residues. In nucleotides, the CDR3 is TGTGCCAGCAGCCAAAGGACTAGCGGGGGACTAGCCAAAAACATTCAGTACTTC. Its translation: CASSQRTSGGLAKNIQYF.

The chain couples TRBV6-5 to TRBJ1-4; D might be TRBD1 (5 bases). Germline CDR1 reads MNHEY; CDR2 reads SVGAGI. The CDR3 totals 13 residues. Trimming removed 5 bases at V and 8 bases at J, with 12 bases between. The CDR3 sequence is CASSRARAEKLFF. The CDR3 region has the DNA TGTGCCAGCAGTCGGGCCAGGGCCGAAAAACTGTTTTTT.

The chain links TRBV15 to TRBJ1-4; no definite D call. Germline CDR1 reads LNHNV; CDR2 reads YYDKDF (reference sequence). There are 13 residues in the CDR3. V was pared by 9 bases and J by 3 bases, with 11 bases between. The CDR3 spells CATAGVANEKLFF. CDR3 DNA sequence: TGTGCCACAGCCGGGGTGGCTAATGAAAAACTGTTTTTT.

The V and J genes are TRBV11-2 and TRBJ2-5, with D maybe TRBD2 (6 bases). The CDR3 is 16 residues long. Germline V lookup: CDR1 SGHAT, CDR2 FQNNGV. V was cut by 0 bases and J by 5 bases, with 16 bases left in between. The CDR3 DNA is TGTGCCAGCAGCTTAGATGGCGGGGACCCGTGGGAGACCCAGTACTTC. Amino acids: CASSLDGGDPWETQYF.

The CDR3 sequence: CASSPAGGYEQYF. CDR3 DNA sequence: TGTGCCAGCAGCCCAGCGGGGGGCTACGAGCAGTACTTC. The chain uses TRBV7-9 and TRBJ2-7; 9 bases line up with TRBD2. The CDR3 is 13 residues long. Germline values: CDR1 SEHNR, CDR2 FQNEAQ (reference sequence). V dropped 5 bases and J dropped 3; count of bases not matched to a gene: 2.

The chain recombines TRBV25-1 with TRBJ2-3, with 7 bases matching TRBD1. Looked up from germline, CDR1 is MGHDK and CDR2 is SYGVNS. V was pared by 4 bases and J by 2 bases, with 6 bases of the junction left unmatched. The length of the CDR3 is 15 residues. CDR3 coding DNA: TGTGCCAGCAGTGCCGGGACAGAGAACACAGATACGCAGTATTTT. Amino acids: CASSAGTENTDTQYF.

This chain uses TRBV3-1 (or the pseudogene TRBV3-2) with TRBJ1-3, with no clear D. This CDR3 is 17 amino acids long. Germline assignment: CDR1 LGHDT and CDR2 YNNKEL (reference sequence). Trimming took 6 bases from V and 0 from J, leaving 18 bases between them. CDR3 loop: CASSPTLGAPSGNTIYF. The CDR3 nucleotides read TGTGCCAGCAGTCCTACCCTCGGAGCTCCCTCTGGAAACACCATATATTTT.

The gene calls are TRBV3-1 (or the pseudogene TRBV3-2) and TRBJ2-5; perhaps TRBD2 as D (6 bases). This CDR3 has 15 residues. The germline CDR1 and CDR2 sequences are LGHDT and YNNKEL (reference sequence). Trimming stripped 5 bases from V and 2 bases from J, with 15 bases between. CDR3 protein: CASSLGGTTQETQYF. In DNA form, the CDR3 reads TGTGCCAGCAGCTTAGGCGGGACCACACAAGAGACCCAGTACTTC.

The rearrangement links TRBV28 to TRBJ2-7; 15 nucleotides match TRBD2. The CDR3 has 19 residues. Trimming removed 5 bases from V and 4 bases from J; junction bases left unmatched: 15. Germline V lookup: CDR1 MDHEN, CDR2 SYDVKM. CDR3 bases: TGTGCCAGCAGTCCCCTCCGGACTAGCGGGGGGGCTCTACAGTACGAGCAGTACTTC. Its translation is CASSPLRTSGGALQYEQYF.

This clone was picked up a small number of times. The chain is built from TRBV30 and TRBJ1-1; maybe TRBD1 (5 bases). Germline assignment: CDR1 GTSNPN and CDR2 SVGIG (reference sequence). The CDR3 is 14 amino acids. V was trimmed by 4 bases and J by 3 bases, leaving 15 bases between them. For the CDR3, the DNA is TGTGCCTGGATGCCCCAGGGCTGGGACACTGAAGCTTTCTTT. It codes for CAWMPQGWDTEAFF. Based on the CDR3 plus reference TRBV30 and TRBJ1-1, the full variable domain is SQTIHQWPATLVQPVGSPLSLECTVEGTSNPNLYWYRQAAGRGLQLLFYSVGIGQISSEVPQNLSASRPQDRQFILSSKKLLLSDSGFYLCAWMPQGWDTEAFFGQGTRLTVV.

V and J are TRBV29-1 and TRBJ1-4; 10 nucleotides align to TRBD1. The trim removed 6 bases at V and 8 bases at J, leaving 6 bases unmatched. From germline, CDR1 is SQVTM and CDR2 ANQGSEA. The CDR3 contains 13 residues. Written as DNA, the CDR3 is TGCAGCGTCCAGGGACAGGGGTTGGAAAAACTGTTTTTT. This encodes CSVQGQGLEKLFF.

The V and J genes are TRBV5-1 and TRBJ2-1; D gene uncertain. The V end lost 2 bases, the J end lost 1 base, and 10 bases lay between the germline ends. The germline V gene has CDR1 SGHRS and CDR2 YFSETQ. There are 15 residues in the CDR3. As DNA, the CDR3 is TGCGCCAGCAGCTTCGAAACTGTATCCTACAATGAGCAGTTCTTC. It encodes CASSFETVSYNEQFF.

The chain recombines TRBV7-2 with TRBJ2-4; no definite D call. This CDR3 is built from 13 residues. V was pared by 4 bases and J by 5 bases, with 9 bases between. Germline CDR1 and CDR2: SGHTA and FQGNSA. In nucleotides, the CDR3 is TGTGCCAGCAGCTCCTACCTCGAAAACATTCAGTACTTC. It translates to CASSSYLENIQYF.

The chain employs TRBV6-5 and TRBJ1-1, with D perhaps matching TRBD1 (6 bases). The germline V and J ends were trimmed by 7 bases and 5 bases, with 17 bases remaining between them. Germline assignment: CDR1 MNHEY and CDR2 SVGAGI. The CDR3 has 14 amino acids. CDR3 residues: CASKKGGESTEAFF. The CDR3 bases are TGTGCCAGCAAAAAAGGGGGTGAGAGTACTGAAGCTTTCTTT.

The rearrangement uses TRBV9 and TRBJ2-7; 8 bases align to TRBD1. CDR3 size: 13 residues. Germline values: CDR1 SGDLS, CDR2 YYNGEE. With V trimmed by 4 bases and J by 2 bases, 2 bases remained unmatched. The CDR3 loop reads CASSPGGTYEQYF. In DNA form, the CDR3 reads TGTGCCAGCAGCCCAGGGGGCACCTACGAGCAGTACTTC.

The gene calls are TRBV5-1 and TRBJ2-5; possibly TRBD1 for D (5 bases). Trimming pared 0 bases from V and 4 bases from J, leaving 7 bases between. The CDR3 extends over 13 amino acids. CDR1 and CDR2 from the germline V gene are SGHRS and YFSETQ. CDR3 nucleotides: TGCGCCAGCAGCTTGGGGGGCCGAGAGACCCAGTACTTC. This sequence encodes CASSLGGRETQYF. The entire variable domain, with the rest obtained from reference TRBV5-1 and TRBJ2-5, is as follows: KAGVTQTPRYLIKTRGQQVTLSCSPISGHRSVSWYQQTPGQGLQFLFEYFSETQRNKGNFPGRFSGRQFSNSRSEMNVSTLELGDSALYLCASSLGGRETQYFGPGTRLLVL.

This clone was detected a few times. One end of the junction is discordant with germline, which a read error may explain. The V gene is TRBV3-1 (or the pseudogene TRBV3-2), the J gene TRBJ2-1, with D possibly matching TRBD1 (6 bases). Germline CDR1 LGHDT, CDR2 YNNKEL (reference sequence). The CDR3 has 12 residues. The CDR3 DNA is TGTGCCAGCAGCCAAGAGAGAACAGGGTGTATCTTC. Residues: CASSQERTGCIF.

J is TRBJ2-7 and V is TRBV11-2, with a possible D match to TRBD2 (6 bases). Looked up from germline, CDR1 is SGHAT and CDR2 is FQNNGV. CDR3 length: 16 residues. The V gene lost 4 bases and the J gene lost 3 bases, with 19 bases spanning the gap. The CDR3 here is CASSSDGVGEVYEQYF. The CDR3 bases are TGTGCCAGCAGCTCGGACGGAGTAGGGGAGGTCTACGAGCAGTACTTC.

V is TRBV6-5 and J is TRBJ2-2, with D perhaps TRBD1 (6 bases). The CDR3 sequence is 15 residues long. Germline CDR1 MNHEY, CDR2 SVGAGI. The germline V and J ends were trimmed by 6 bases and 5 bases, with 16 bases remaining between them. The CDR3 DNA sequence: TGTGCCAGCAGCGACCACAGGGCGCGGACCGGGGAGCTGTTTTTT. This translates into CASSDHRARTGELFF.

The chain couples TRBV27 to TRBJ2-1, with 7 bases identical to TRBD2. This CDR3 is built from 13 residues. CDR1 and CDR2 from the germline V gene are MNHEY and SMNVEV (reference sequence). The V segment lost 7 bases and the J segment 9 bases; nucleotides outside the gene matches: 9. CDR3 bases: TGTGCCAGCACCTGGTTTTCGGGGGGTGAGCAGTTCTTC. Translation gives CASTWFSGGEQFF.